This is a list of T cell receptor beta chains from one sample in a study of vaccination and CD4 T cells after COVID-19. These receptors have no known antigen. TCRdb re-called the PCR reads with MiXCR, one entry per CDR3 protein. The repertoire holds 20,000 to 25,000 distinct CDR3 sequences, with 30% to 45% as singletons. Sequenced here: CD4+ T cells from blood, cultured in vitro, sampled about 7 months after SARS-CoV-2 vaccination. The receptors shown here come from a human donor who had recovered from COVID-19. CDR3s include the opening cysteine and the closing phenylalanine or tryptophan. D genes are given only for firm matches. For some rows the clone size is stated as once, few or many, or as a class when expanded; others skip it.

V gene: TRBV20-1; D gene: -; J gene: TRBJ1-5; clone size: -; CDR3 protein: CSARDHMLVGQPQHF; CDR3 DNA: TGCAGTGCTAGAGATCATATGCTTGTTGGTCAGCCCCAGCATTTT
V gene: TRBV19; D gene: -; J gene: TRBJ1-2; clone size: -; CDR3 protein: CASSGAGAHVYGYTF; CDR3 DNA: TGTGCCAGTAGTGGGGCGGGGGCCCACGTCTATGGCTACACCTTC
V gene: TRBV15; D gene: TRBD1; J gene: TRBJ1-5; clone size: -; CDR3 protein: CATSSVQGFDQPQHF; CDR3 DNA: TGTGCCACCAGCAGTGTACAGGGGTTTGATCAGCCCCAGCATTTT
V gene: TRBV7-8; D gene: -; J gene: TRBJ1-6; clone size: few; CDR3 protein: CASSLVSGQNSPLHF; CDR3 DNA: TGTGCCAGCAGCTTAGTATCGGGCCAGAATTCACCCCTCCACTTT
V gene: TRBV7-2; D gene: -; J gene: TRBJ1-1; clone size: few; CDR3 protein: CASSLVRGNTEAFF; CDR3 DNA: TGTGCCAGCAGCTTAGTACGCGGGAACACTGAAGCTTTCTTT
V gene: TRBV21-1; D gene: -; J gene: TRBJ2-7; clone size: -; CDR3 protein: CASSIAGGYEQYF; CDR3 DNA: TGTGCCAGCAGCATAGCGGGGGGCTACGAGCAGTACTTC
V gene: TRBV21-1; D gene: -; J gene: TRBJ1-5; clone size: medium-sized; CDR3 protein: CASSKGGNQPQHF; CDR3 DNA: TGTGCCAGCAGCAAAGGGGGCAATCAGCCCCAGCATTTT
V gene: TRBV20-1; D gene: -; J gene: TRBJ1-3; clone size: few; CDR3 protein: CSAKGGPVDTIYF; CDR3 DNA: TGCAGTGCCAAGGGAGGTCCCGTGGACACCATATATTTT
V gene: TRBV21-1; D gene: -; J gene: TRBJ2-1; clone size: few; CDR3 protein: CASSKPGLADDEQFF; CDR3 DNA: TGTGCCAGCAGCAAACCCGGACTAGCGGATGATGAGCAGTTCTTC
V gene: TRBV10-3; D gene: TRBD1; J gene: TRBJ2-5; clone size: few; CDR3 protein: CAISTGAGETQYF; CDR3 DNA: TGTGCCATCTCGACAGGGGCCGGGGAGACCCAGTACTTC
V gene: TRBV6-2/TRBV6-3; D gene: TRBD1; J gene: TRBJ2-5; clone size: -; CDR3 protein: CASSWTGTETQYF; CDR3 DNA: TGTGCCAGCAGTTGGACAGGGACGGAGACCCAGTACTTC
V gene: TRBV6-1; D gene: -; J gene: TRBJ2-5; clone size: -; CDR3 protein: CASSLGIETQYF; CDR3 DNA: TGTGCCAGCAGTCTGGGCATTGAGACCCAGTACTTC
V gene: TRBV19; D gene: TRBD1; J gene: TRBJ2-5; clone size: -; CDR3 protein: CATGTGAAQETQYF; CDR3 DNA: TGTGCCACGGGGACAGGGGCCGCCCAAGAGACCCAGTACTTC
V gene: TRBV28; D gene: -; J gene: TRBJ2-7; clone size: few; CDR3 protein: CASWGTSSSYEQYF; CDR3 DNA: TGTGCCAGCTGGGGGACGTCAAGCTCCTACGAGCAGTACTTC
V gene: TRBV7-6; D gene: -; J gene: TRBJ2-6; clone size: -; CDR3 protein: CASSLDTHRSGANVLTF; CDR3 DNA: TGTGCCAGCAGCCTCGACACCCACAGGTCTGGGGCCAACGTCCTGACTTTC
V gene: TRBV10-3; D gene: TRBD1; J gene: TRBJ1-6; clone size: few; CDR3 protein: CASSEPGQGQTPLHF; CDR3 DNA: TGTGCCAGCAGTGAACCGGGACAGGGTCAGACACCCCTCCACTTT
V gene: TRBV11-2; D gene: TRBD1; J gene: TRBJ2-7; clone size: few; CDR3 protein: CASSSPTGSPYF; CDR3 DNA: TGTGCCAGCAGCTCCCCGACAGGGAGCCCCTACTTC
V gene: TRBV6-5; D gene: -; J gene: TRBJ2-5; clone size: few; CDR3 protein: CASSYSSETQYF; CDR3 DNA: TGTGCCAGCAGTTACTCGTCTGAGACCCAGTACTTC
V gene: TRBV6-1; D gene: TRBD2; J gene: TRBJ2-7; clone size: -; CDR3 protein: CASRVAGGKSEQYF; CDR3 DNA: TGTGCCAGCAGGGTAGCGGGGGGTAAGAGCGAGCAGTACTTC
V gene: TRBV6-1; D gene: -; J gene: TRBJ1-2; clone size: -; CDR3 protein: CASSPDMLYGYTF; CDR3 DNA: TGTGCCAGCAGTCCGGACATGCTCTATGGCTACACCTTC
V gene: TRBV28; D gene: -; J gene: TRBJ1-2; clone size: few; CDR3 protein: CASSLEGLGYTF; CDR3 DNA: TGTGCCAGCAGTTTGGAGGGTCTCGGCTACACCTTC
V gene: TRBV20-1; D gene: TRBD1; J gene: TRBJ1-3; clone size: few; CDR3 protein: CSARTGEVGNTIYF; CDR3 DNA: TGCAGTGCTCGGACAGGGGAGGTTGGAAACACCATATATTTT
V gene: TRBV25-1; D gene: -; J gene: TRBJ2-3; clone size: -; CDR3 protein: CASMGPAGDTQYF; CDR3 DNA: TGTGCCAGCATGGGCCCAGCTGGAGATACGCAGTATTTT
V gene: TRBV10-3; D gene: -; J gene: TRBJ1-2; clone size: -; CDR3 protein: CAISESGASDGYTF; CDR3 DNA: TGTGCCATCAGTGAGTCGGGGGCCAGCGATGGCTACACCTTC
V gene: TRBV2; D gene: TRBD1; J gene: TRBJ1-2; clone size: few; CDR3 protein: CASGTNRGSYGYTF; CDR3 DNA: TGTGCCAGCGGGACGAACAGGGGTTCCTATGGCTACACCTTC
V gene: TRBV6-5; D gene: -; J gene: TRBJ1-1; clone size: few; CDR3 protein: CASSYTRGSRGAFF; CDR3 DNA: TGTGCCAGCAGTTACACTAGGGGGTCTAGGGGGGCTTTCTTT
V gene: TRBV4-1; D gene: -; J gene: TRBJ2-7; clone size: -; CDR3 protein: CASSRTGNLEQYF; CDR3 DNA: TGCGCCAGCAGTCGTACAGGGAACCTCGAGCAGTACTTC
V gene: TRBV6-1; D gene: -; J gene: TRBJ2-5; clone size: -; CDR3 protein: CASSDNDPVGTQYF; CDR3 DNA: TGTGCCAGCAGCGACAACGACCCGGTGGGGACCCAGTACTTC
V gene: TRBV24-1; D gene: -; J gene: TRBJ1-2; clone size: few; CDR3 protein: CATSDPTSSIGGGYTF; CDR3 DNA: TGTGCCACCAGTGACCCGACGTCCAGCATAGGGGGTGGCTACACCTTC
V gene: TRBV7-9; D gene: TRBD1; J gene: TRBJ2-7; clone size: -; CDR3 protein: CASSLGTGVYEQYF; CDR3 DNA: TGTGCCAGCAGCTTAGGGACAGGGGTATACGAGCAGTACTTC
V gene: TRBV4-1; D gene: -; J gene: TRBJ2-5; clone size: once; CDR3 protein: CASSQDGFRGETQYF; CDR3 DNA: TGCGCCAGCAGCCAAGATGGCTTCCGGGGAGAGACCCAGTACTTC
V gene: TRBV28; D gene: TRBD1; J gene: TRBJ1-5; clone size: -; CDR3 protein: CASSINLIRGQKGQHF; CDR3 DNA: TGTGCCAGCAGTATAAACCTGATCCGGGGACAGAAAGGCCAGCATTTT
V gene: TRBV7-3; D gene: TRBD2; J gene: TRBJ2-1; clone size: once; CDR3 protein: CASSLIGRRASGSEQFF; CDR3 DNA: TGTGCCAGCAGCTTAATTGGACGGCGAGCTAGCGGGTCGGAGCAGTTCTTC
V gene: TRBV24-1; D gene: TRBD2; J gene: TRBJ2-5; clone size: -; CDR3 protein: CATSDRKLAGVETQYF; CDR3 DNA: TGTGCCACCAGTGACCGTAAACTAGCGGGAGTCGAGACCCAGTACTTC
V gene: TRBV27; D gene: -; J gene: TRBJ2-3; clone size: -; CDR3 protein: CASSFSSTDTQYF; CDR3 DNA: TGTGCCAGCAGTTTCTCAAGCACAGATACGCAGTATTTT
V gene: TRBV28; D gene: TRBD1; J gene: TRBJ1-2; clone size: -; CDR3 protein: CASSFRSRGLGYTF; CDR3 DNA: TGTGCCAGCAGTTTTCGTTCGAGGGGGCTGGGCTACACCTTC
V gene: TRBV7-3; D gene: -; J gene: TRBJ2-7; clone size: -; CDR3 protein: CASSFAPWGEQYF; CDR3 DNA: TGTGCCAGCAGCTTTGCCCCCTGGGGAGAGCAGTACTTC
V gene: TRBV6-4; D gene: -; J gene: TRBJ1-5; clone size: once; CDR3 protein: CASSAVYSNQPQHF; CDR3 DNA: TGTGCCAGCAGTGCTGTTTATAGCAATCAGCCCCAGCATTTT
V gene: TRBV27; D gene: TRBD1; J gene: TRBJ1-6; clone size: -; CDR3 protein: CASSGQGGGTYNSPLHF; CDR3 DNA: TGTGCCAGCTCGGGACAGGGAGGAGGAACCTATAATTCACCCCTCCACTTT
V gene: TRBV20-1; D gene: TRBD2; J gene: TRBJ2-7; clone size: few; CDR3 protein: CSAKRDFYEQYF; CDR3 DNA: TGCAGTGCAAAGCGGGACTTCTACGAGCAGTACTTC
V gene: TRBV7-3; D gene: -; J gene: TRBJ1-1; clone size: few; CDR3 protein: CASSPNGLRTEAFF; CDR3 DNA: TGTGCCAGCAGCCCCAACGGGTTGCGCACTGAAGCTTTCTTT
V gene: TRBV2; D gene: TRBD1; J gene: TRBJ1-2; clone size: -; CDR3 protein: CASNTRGYGYTF; CDR3 DNA: TGTGCCAGCAATACCAGGGGGTACGGCTACACCTTC
V gene: TRBV19; D gene: TRBD1; J gene: TRBJ1-5; clone size: once; CDR3 protein: CASSLQGEYNQPQHF; CDR3 DNA: TGTGCCAGTAGCCTACAGGGGGAGTACAATCAGCCCCAGCATTTT
V gene: TRBV7-2; D gene: TRBD2; J gene: TRBJ2-7; clone size: -; CDR3 protein: CASSPNLAGGEQYF; CDR3 DNA: TGTGCCAGCAGCCCTAACTTAGCGGGAGGTGAGCAGTACTTC
V gene: TRBV20-1; D gene: TRBD2; J gene: TRBJ2-7; clone size: few; CDR3 protein: CSARGSSGTNYEQYF; CDR3 DNA: TGCAGTGCTAGGGGGTCTAGCGGGACAAACTACGAGCAGTACTTC
V gene: TRBV11-3; D gene: -; J gene: TRBJ2-7; clone size: once; CDR3 protein: CASSPPRSPASTRGTEQYF; CDR3 DNA: TGTGCCAGCAGCCCTCCCCGGTCTCCTGCGTCGACACGGGGAACCGAGCAGTACTTC
V gene: TRBV24-1; D gene: TRBD2; J gene: TRBJ2-7; clone size: few; CDR3 protein: CATSDGGGFVRNEQYF; CDR3 DNA: TGTGCCACCAGTGATGGCGGGGGGTTTGTAAGGAACGAGCAGTACTTC
V gene: TRBV24-1; D gene: -; J gene: TRBJ2-3; clone size: -; CDR3 protein: CATSAAGPPGDTQYF; CDR3 DNA: TGTGCCACCAGTGCTGCGGGACCCCCCGGAGATACGCAGTATTTT
V gene: TRBV28; D gene: -; J gene: TRBJ2-1; clone size: once; CDR3 protein: CASSPGGSTYNEQFF; CDR3 DNA: TGTGCCAGCAGCCCGGGGGGCAGCACCTACAATGAGCAGTTCTTC
V gene: TRBV19; D gene: TRBD1; J gene: TRBJ2-7; clone size: -; CDR3 protein: CASSMGQDSYEQYF; CDR3 DNA: TGTGCCAGTAGTATGGGACAGGACTCCTACGAGCAGTACTTC
V gene: TRBV6-2/TRBV6-3; D gene: -; J gene: TRBJ2-7; clone size: -; CDR3 protein: CASSRSYEQYF; CDR3 DNA: TGTGCCAGCAGCAGGAGCTACGAGCAGTACTTC
V gene: TRBV7-9; D gene: TRBD1; J gene: TRBJ2-5; clone size: -; CDR3 protein: CASSLASGQGSETQYF; CDR3 DNA: TGTGCCAGCAGCTTAGCCTCGGGACAGGGGTCAGAGACCCAGTACTTC
V gene: TRBV28; D gene: -; J gene: TRBJ1-6; clone size: few; CDR3 protein: CASSLEQISPLHF; CDR3 DNA: TGTGCCAGCAGTCTTGAGCAGATATCACCCCTCCACTTT
V gene: TRBV6-1; D gene: TRBD2; J gene: TRBJ2-1; clone size: -; CDR3 protein: CASSEWGSGSREQFF; CDR3 DNA: TGTGCCAGCAGTGAATGGGGTAGCGGGAGTCGTGAGCAGTTCTTC
V gene: TRBV20-1; D gene: -; J gene: TRBJ2-7; clone size: -; CDR3 protein: CSARDPQIQGEQYF; CDR3 DNA: TGCAGTGCTAGAGATCCCCAGATTCAGGGCGAGCAGTACTTC
V gene: TRBV7-9; D gene: TRBD2; J gene: TRBJ2-1; clone size: -; CDR3 protein: CASSLDGTSGLRNEQFF; CDR3 DNA: TGTGCCAGCAGCTTAGATGGCACTAGCGGACTTCGTAATGAGCAGTTCTTC
V gene: TRBV6-5; D gene: -; J gene: TRBJ2-7; clone size: few; CDR3 protein: CASSYSWGSGGEQYF; CDR3 DNA: TGTGCCAGCAGTTACTCGTGGGGCTCGGGTGGCGAGCAGTACTTC
V gene: TRBV2; D gene: -; J gene: TRBJ2-3; clone size: -; CDR3 protein: CASRVSSTDTQYF; CDR3 DNA: TGTGCCAGCAGGGTGTCTAGCACAGATACGCAGTATTTT
V gene: TRBV10-3; D gene: -; J gene: TRBJ2-5; clone size: -; CDR3 protein: CAIILAGQETQYF; CDR3 DNA: TGTGCCATCATTTTAGCCGGCCAAGAGACCCAGTACTTC